This T cell receptor (beta chain) was profiled in a study of blood T cell repertoires in COVID-19. In the study overall: Donors in the United States, Italy and Spain gave samples during acute or convalescent COVID-19. In each case, the material was cDNA or gDNA derived from T cells, B-cell-depleted T cells, or PBMCs.

The table came from immunoSEQ multiplex PCR; TCRdb's copy has only in-frame clones and leaves some out. Among roughly 500,000 clones listed, around 87% were seen once. Germline lookup yields CDR1 MNHNY and CDR2 SVGAGI (reference sequence). Trimming shortened V by 0 bases and J by 7 bases, and 12 bases separated the two germline ends. The CDR3 covers 14 residues. Recruits, aged about 18 to 100 years, lived in 20 to 30 US areas. Categorization into cohorts depended on clinical history that participants reported. The sequence was obtained from a woman aged 40 to 49 who had recovered from COVID-19. Specimen: PBMCs or T cells enriched from blood (not recorded which). The chain employs TRBV6-6 and TRBJ1-2, with D tentatively TRBD1 (5 bases). The CDR3 DNA follows: TGTGCCAGCAGTTACTCTCGGGGGGAGGGTGGCTACACCTTC. Its protein product is CASSYSRGEGGYTF.